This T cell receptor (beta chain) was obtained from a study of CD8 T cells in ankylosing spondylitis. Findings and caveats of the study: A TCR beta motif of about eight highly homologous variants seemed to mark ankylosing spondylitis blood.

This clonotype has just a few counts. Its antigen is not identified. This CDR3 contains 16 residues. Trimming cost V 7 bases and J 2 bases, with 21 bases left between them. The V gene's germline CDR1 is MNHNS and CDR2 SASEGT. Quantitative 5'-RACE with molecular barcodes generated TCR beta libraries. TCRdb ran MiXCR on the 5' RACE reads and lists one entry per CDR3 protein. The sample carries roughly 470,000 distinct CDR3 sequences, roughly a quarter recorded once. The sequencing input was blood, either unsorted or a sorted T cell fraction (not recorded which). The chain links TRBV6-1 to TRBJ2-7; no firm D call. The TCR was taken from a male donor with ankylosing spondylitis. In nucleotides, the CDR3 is TGTGCCAGCATATTTGGTTTGGGATACATGACCTACGAGCAGTACTTC. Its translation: CASIFGLGYMTYEQYF.